This T cell receptor beta chain was recorded in a study of blood T cells in healthy people across ages. Study findings and constraints: When set beside aged donors, long-lived donors presented more naive CD4+ cells and higher diversity.

CDR3 length: 12 residues. The V end lost 3 bases, the J end lost 4 bases, and 10 bases lay between the germline ends. The germline CDR1 and CDR2 sequences are SQVTM and ANQGSEA. There are a few counts of this clonotype. Antigen: not known. Primers used in a second PCR of roughly 6 to 11 cycles were a sample-barcoded 5' primer and a J-beta primer mix. CDR3-containing paired-end reads numbering at least 3 million came from each sample. TCRdb reprocessed the 5' RACE reads via MiXCR and lists one record per CDR3 protein. This table has 750,000 to 1,000,000 distinct CDR3 sequences, 25% to 30% appearing once. The same data also contributed to another study, on T cells of mothers and their children. That study reports: Once extracted, all RNA went into cDNA synthesis at around 1.4 ug per 15 ul.

The J gene is TRBJ2-7, the V gene TRBV29-1; D gene unclear. The sample was blood. The TCR comes from a woman between 40 and 55 years old in good health. DNA of the CDR3: TGCAGCGTTGAGAAGGATACTTACGAGCAGTACTTC. Encoded protein: CSVEKDTYEQYF.